Presented here are 27 T cell receptor beta chains from one specimen sequenced in a study of cytomegalovirus exposure and HLA in healthy donors. PCR amplification relied on 60 Vbeta primers (plus 13 Jbeta primers). Repertoires were generated with immunoSEQ multiplex PCR, while TCRdb's copy carries only in-frame clones and drops some. The sample's table shows about 32,000 clones. Sample: PBMCs. The source is a female donor in good health and CMV-seronegative.

The chain has TRBV9 and TRBJ2-5, with 8 nucleotides matching TRBD2. CDR1 and CDR2 from the germline V gene are SGDLS and YYNGEE. Germline trimming cut 0 bases from V and 4 bases from J; bases unmatched to any gene: 5. The CDR3 has 15 amino acids. This CDR3 reads CASSVAGGAVETQYF. The CDR3 DNA sequence: TGTGCCAGCAGCGTAGCCGGGGGGGCCGTAGAGACCCAGTACTTC.

The chain joins TRBV7-8 to TRBJ1-1, with no clear D. Trimming took off 5 bases at V and 1 base at J, with 14 bases between the two ends. The CDR3 totals 15 residues. Germline values: CDR1 SGHVS, CDR2 FQNEAQ. Here the CDR3 DNA reads TGTGCCAGCAGCACCCCCTGGCAACCGAACACTGAAGCTTTCTTT. It encodes CASSTPWQPNTEAFF.

This chain links TRBV4-1 with TRBJ2-1, with TRBD1 as a possible D gene (5 bases). Trimming stripped 2 bases from V and 2 bases from J, with 13 bases between. The CDR3 has 16 amino acids. Germline V lookup: CDR1 MGHRA, CDR2 YSYEKL. In DNA form, the CDR3 reads TGCGCCAGCAGCCAACTGGACATCCTTGCCTACAATGAGCAGTTCTTC. Translating gives CASSQLDILAYNEQFF.

The V and J genes are TRBV30 and TRBJ1-2; possibly TRBD1 for D (5 bases). The germline V gene encodes CDR1 GTSNPN and CDR2 SVGIG (reference sequence). V lost 3 bases, J lost 8 bases, and 13 bases lay in between. The length of the CDR3 is 12 residues. Here the CDR3 reads CAWRFGGSGYTF. In DNA form, the CDR3 reads TGTGCCTGGAGATTTGGGGGGTCAGGCTACACCTTC.

The chain couples TRBV5-4 to TRBJ1-4; 7 bases are a match to TRBD1. CDR3 length: 15 residues. V shed 3 bases, J shed 8 bases, and the junction held 10 bases outside the gene matches. The V gene's germline CDR1 is SGHNT and CDR2 YYREEE (reference sequence). In DNA form, the CDR3 reads TGTGCCAGCAGCTCGGCAAGGACAGGTTTCGAAAAACTGTTTTTT. Translation: CASSSARTGFEKLFF.

This chain joins TRBV6-5 and TRBJ2-2; D is unresolved. The CDR3 contains 14 residues. The ends were cut back, 5 bases at V and 3 bases at J, with 10 bases in the middle. Germline-derived CDR1 and CDR2 are MNHEY and SVGAGI. The CDR3: CASSPSRDTGELFF. The CDR3 bases are TGTGCCAGCAGTCCCTCCCGGGACACCGGGGAGCTGTTTTTT.

The rearrangement joins TRBV14 to TRBJ2-7; tentative D call: TRBD1 (8 bases). The germline V gene encodes CDR1 SGHDN and CDR2 FVKESK. This CDR3 has 16 amino acids. The ends were cut back, 4 bases at V and 0 bases at J, with 16 bases in the middle. CDR3 DNA sequence: TGTGCCAGCAGCCGATCACAGGGGGGGATCTCCTACGAGCAGTACTTC. Translation gives CASSRSQGGISYEQYF.

The J gene is TRBJ1-1, the V gene TRBV11-2; 7 bases map to TRBD1. This CDR3 contains 16 residues. The germline V gene encodes CDR1 SGHAT and CDR2 FQNNGV. J gave up 0 bases and V 6 bases, and 10 bases lay outside the gene matches. The CDR3 protein is CASRIIPDRLNTEAFF. The CDR3 region has the DNA TGTGCCAGCAGGATTATCCCGGACAGGTTGAACACTGAAGCTTTCTTT.

The rearrangement uses TRBV4-2 and TRBJ1-1; D is uncertain. Germline V gene sequence: CDR1 LGHNA, CDR2 YNFKEQ. Trimming removed 0 bases at V and 6 bases at J, with 11 bases between. This CDR3 contains 14 residues. DNA for the CDR3: TGTGCCAGCAGCCAAGAACGAGGAGGCCCTGAAGCTTTCTTT. Translated: CASSQERGGPEAFF.

The CDR3 DNA is TGCGCCAGCAGCCAAGATCGGACAGGGGGTGCGGAGACCCAGTACTTC. Residues: CASSQDRTGGAETQYF. The rearrangement links TRBV4-3 to TRBJ2-5, with TRBD1 identical over 10 bases. Germline CDR1 LGHNA, CDR2 YSLEER. The CDR3 is 16 residues long. The J segment lost 5 bases and the V segment lost 0 bases, leaving 6 bases of the junction unmatched.

The chain recombines TRBV5-4 with TRBJ2-1, with TRBD1 matching over 8 bases. The trim removed 3 bases at V and 6 bases at J, leaving 2 bases unmatched. The germline V gene encodes CDR1 SGHNT and CDR2 YYREEE (reference sequence). The CDR3 sequence is 13 residues long. Here the CDR3 reads CASSSDRGNEQFF. CDR3 in DNA: TGTGCCAGCAGCTCCGACAGGGGCAATGAGCAGTTCTTC.

The chain employs TRBV5-6 and TRBJ2-7; perhaps TRBD2 as D (5 bases). The CDR3 runs to 12 residues. Germline V gene data show CDR1 as SGHDT and CDR2 as YYEEEE. The ends were cut back, 4 bases at V and 12 bases at J, with 17 bases in the middle. In DNA form, the CDR3 reads TGTGCCAGCAGCACCCGGGCTAGCCGCGGGTACTTC. Translating it yields CASSTRASRGYF. Drawing the rest from reference TRBV5-6 and TRBJ2-7, the complete variable domain is DAGVTQSPTHLIKTRGQQVTLRCSPKSGHDTVSWYQQALGQGPQFIFQYYEEEERQRGNFPDRFSGHQFPNYSSELNVNALLLGDSALYLCASSTRASRGYFGPGTRLTVT.

The gene calls are TRBV29-1 and TRBJ2-5, with a possible D match to TRBD1 (6 bases). The ends were cut back, 6 bases at V and 4 bases at J, with 15 bases in the middle. The CDR3 spans 13 residues. Germline loops: CDR1 SQVTM, CDR2 ANQGSEA. The CDR3 DNA reads as TGCAGCGTCCATCGACAGGCGGGAGAGACCCAGTACTTC. Protein: CSVHRQAGETQYF.

The rearrangement uses TRBV6-5 and TRBJ2-7, with D tentatively TRBD2 (7 bases). V was trimmed by 0 bases and J by 3 bases, leaving 9 bases between them. In germline, CDR1 is MNHEY, CDR2 SVGAGI. This CDR3 has 14 amino acids. DNA for the CDR3: TGTGCCAGCAGTTACTCGCGGGGGCTCTACGAGCAGTACTTC. This translates into CASSYSRGLYEQYF.

V is TRBV6-5 and J is TRBJ2-1, with 8 bases fitting TRBD2. Trimming took 5 bases from V and 6 from J; bases not matched to a gene: 6. This CDR3 spans 14 amino acids. The germline V gene encodes CDR1 MNHEY and CDR2 SVGAGI. DNA for the CDR3: TGTGCCAGCAGTAAACGGGGGGGAATCAATGAGCAGTTCTTC. It translates to CASSKRGGINEQFF.

The chain recombines TRBV27 with TRBJ2-1, with TRBD2 matching 14 bases. Germline assignment: CDR1 MNHEY and CDR2 SMNVEV (reference sequence). The J segment lost 2 bases and the V segment lost 5 bases, leaving 8 bases of the junction unmatched. The CDR3 sequence is 18 residues long. The CDR3 sequence is CASSPSGTSGGPYNEQFF. The CDR3 region has the DNA TGTGCCAGCAGTCCATCCGGGACTAGCGGGGGTCCCTACAATGAGCAGTTCTTC.

V and J are TRBV27 and TRBJ2-3; D may be TRBD2 (6 bases). V was trimmed by 3 bases and J by 2 bases, leaving 21 bases between them. The CDR3 loop spans 18 amino acids. CDR1 MNHEY and CDR2 SMNVEV come from the germline V gene (reference sequence). In DNA form, the CDR3 reads TGTGCCAGCAGTTTCTTGACTAGTCCCTCACTCTCCACAGATACGCAGTATTTT. It specifies CASSFLTSPSLSTDTQYF.

The chain combines TRBV27 with TRBJ2-5, with 8 bases that match TRBD1. The germline gives CDR1 MNHEY, CDR2 SMNVEV (reference sequence). This CDR3 spans 13 amino acids. The ends lost 4 bases at V and 5 bases at J; junction bases unmatched: 3. The CDR3 is CASSWTGRETQYF. CDR3 coding DNA: TGTGCCAGCAGTTGGACAGGGAGGGAGACCCAGTACTTC.

V is TRBV28 and J is TRBJ1-5, with D unresolved. Trimming stripped 4 bases from V and 0 bases from J, with 7 bases between. The CDR3 is 14 amino acids. Germline lookup yields CDR1 MDHEN and CDR2 SYDVKM. This CDR3 reads CASSSRYSNQPQHF. CDR3 DNA: TGTGCCAGCAGTTCGCGATATAGCAATCAGCCCCAGCATTTT.

This chain connects TRBV7-9 to TRBJ1-1, with 7 positions matching TRBD1. The germline V gene has CDR1 SEHNR and CDR2 FQNEAQ (reference sequence). This CDR3 is 14 amino acids long. V was clipped by 5 bases and J by 2 bases; unmatched bases: 5. CDR3 DNA: TGTGCCAGCAGCGGGACAGTTCTCAACACTGAAGCTTTCTTT. This gives the protein CASSGTVLNTEAFF.

The rearrangement links TRBV7-2 to TRBJ2-5; 10 nucleotides agree with TRBD2. The CDR3 is 14 residues long. Germline CDR1 SGHTA, CDR2 FQGNSA. J was trimmed by 7 bases and V by 3 bases; bases with no gene match: 5. This chain's CDR3 is CASSLDASGGTQYF. As DNA, the CDR3 is TGTGCCAGCAGCTTGGACGCTAGCGGGGGGACCCAGTACTTC. Using reference TRBV7-2 and TRBJ2-5 for the parts outside the CDR3, the full variable domain is GAGVSQSPSNKVTEKGKDVELRCDPISGHTALYWYRQSLGQGLEFLIYFQGNSAPDKSGLPSDRFSAERTGGSVSTLTIQRTQQEDSAVYLCASSLDASGGTQYFGPGTRLLVL.

This chain links TRBV2 with TRBJ2-7; 11 bases align to TRBD2. The CDR3 spans 14 residues. Per the germline V gene, CDR1 is SNHLY and CDR2 is FYNNEI. Unmatched junction bases numbered 4, after V lost 7 bases and J lost 2 bases. CDR3 nucleotides: TGTGCCAGCAAGTTAGCGGGGGGGCCCTACGAGCAGTACTTC. Residues: CASKLAGGPYEQYF.

The chain couples TRBV6-5 to TRBJ1-2; TRBD1 agrees at 8 bases. Trimming took 5 bases from V and 3 from J; bases not matched to a gene: 8. This CDR3 has 15 amino acids. The germline gives CDR1 MNHEY, CDR2 SVGAGI. The CDR3: CASSGGQGSHYGYTF. The CDR3, as DNA: TGTGCCAGCAGTGGTGGACAGGGCAGTCACTATGGCTACACCTTC.

The V call is TRBV7-8, the J call TRBJ1-6; no clear D. Trimming took off 0 bases at V and 11 bases at J, with 11 bases between the two ends. Germline CDR1 is SGHVS and CDR2 is FQNEAQ. This CDR3 region has 14 residues. The CDR3 sequence: CASSLAEGRTPLHF. CDR3 in DNA: TGTGCCAGCAGCTTAGCTGAAGGGAGGACACCCCTCCACTTT.

The rearrangement links TRBV4-1 to TRBJ1-2; tentatively, D is TRBD1 (5 bases). CDR3 length: 14 residues. Germline values: CDR1 MGHRA, CDR2 YSYEKL. Between the trimmed V and J ends, which lost 1 base and 3 bases, there was a span of 9 bases. Written as DNA, the CDR3 is TGCGCCAGCAGCCAAGCCCGGGGGTACTATGGCTACACCTTC. Amino acid sequence: CASSQARGYYGYTF.

In DNA form, the CDR3 reads TGTGCCAGCAGCCCCATGGTTGGTGGCATGAACACTGAAGCTTTCTTT. Translating gives CASSPMVGGMNTEAFF. The chain links TRBV7-3 to TRBJ1-1; no reliable D call. Trimming shortened V by 5 bases and J by 0 bases, and 16 bases separated the two germline ends. CDR1 and CDR2 (germline): SGHTA, FQGTGA. This CDR3 spans 16 amino acids.

The gene calls are TRBV4-1 and TRBJ2-3, with 14 bases lining up with TRBD2. Germline CDR1 is MGHRA and CDR2 is YSYEKL. The CDR3 is made up of 19 amino acids. V lost 3 bases and J lost 2; bases outside the gene matches: 10. The CDR3 region is CASSQRLAGGPITTDTQYF. Here the CDR3 DNA reads TGCGCCAGCAGCCAGAGACTAGCGGGGGGGCCGATCACCACAGATACGCAGTATTTT.